This T cell receptor (beta chain) stems from a study of tumor and adjacent non-tumor tissue in lung cancer. Per germline, CDR1 SGHDT and CDR2 YYEEEE. There are 16 residues in the CDR3. A modified ARM-PCR protocol with three rounds of nested PCR amplified TCRbeta. TCRdb re-derived calls from the multiplex PCR reads in MiXCR, one entry per CDR3 protein. The sample yields 60,000 to 100,000 distinct CDR3 sequences, over 60% seen once. This sample's RNA came from whole unsorted tissue. The normal lung tissue was taken more than 3 cm from the tumor edge. Donors were chemotherapy-naive, newly diagnosed lung cancer surgical patients in China, August–November 2014. Study-wide points: Top 100 clones took a larger repertoire share in normal lung.

About this clonotype: The antigen is undetermined. The germline gene is not matched at one end of the junction; a read error may be the cause.

The receptor was isolated from a man in his 70s with non-small cell lung cancer. The V and J genes are TRBV5-6 and TRBJ1-1; D remains ambiguous. Sequenced material: distant non-tumor lung tissue. The CDR3, as DNA: TGTGCCAGCAGCTTGGGATTCAGCGAGTCGAACAATGAAGCTTTCTTT. Translating it yields CASSLGFSESNNEAFF.